Given below is one T cell receptor beta chain in context. Some clones are missing from TCRdb's copy, which holds only in-frame ones; the method was immunoSEQ multiplex PCR. The sample carries about 66,000 clones, around three quarters recorded once. The data are from a study of T cell responses to AZD1222 COVID-19 vaccine. With 3 bases removed from V and 7 bases from J, the gap between germline ends came to 17 bases. CDR3 length equals 15 residues. CDR1 SGHDT and CDR2 YYEEEE come from the germline V gene. The chain employs TRBV5-6 and TRBJ2-1; no clear D gene. The specimen was peripheral blood, collected 28 days after the second AZD1222 dose. The TCR was taken from an adult who received the AZD1222 COVID-19 vaccine. The CDR3: CASSSITGWSNEQFF. In DNA form, the CDR3 reads TGTGCCAGCAGCTCCATTACCGGGTGGTCGAATGAGCAGTTCTTC.